Reported below is one TCR beta chain. Regions amplified from RNA transcripts were the TCR beta CDR3 regions. The study used the HTBI primer set for a first-round RT-PCR of the TCR CDR3. Using its own MiXCR run on the multiplex PCR reads, TCRdb lists one record per CDR3 protein. The sample includes over 300,000 distinct CDR3 sequences, 14% of them seen just once. V was clipped by 7 bases and J by 1 base; unmatched bases: 1. There are 13 residues in the CDR3. CDR1 and CDR2 (germline): LNHDA, SQIVND (reference sequence). This specimen comes from a study of T cells in Graves' hyperthyroidism and ophthalmopathy.

The TCR sequence derives from a woman aged 55-70 years with Graves' hyperthyroidism. The V gene is TRBV19, the J gene TRBJ2-3, with 8 nucleotides matching TRBD1. Sequencing input: blood. The CDR3: CASKGQGTDTQYF. CDR3 DNA sequence: TGTGCCAGTAAGGGACAGGGCACAGATACGCAGTATTTT.